This T cell receptor beta chain originates from a study of T cells in Graves' hyperthyroidism and ophthalmopathy. Overall study results and limits: Ophthalmopathy prediction by the model preceded onset by a median approximately 6.9 months.

TCR beta CDR3 region amplification was performed from RNA transcripts. The HTBI primer set drove a first-round RT-PCR of the TCR CDR3. TCRdb used MiXCR to reprocess the multiplex PCR reads, holding one entry per CDR3 protein. This repertoire shows 300,000 to 350,000 distinct CDR3 sequences, approximately 14% found once; its top ten account for approximately 23%. Graves' hyperthyroidism was deemed stable absent ophthalmopathy progression within 18 months. V was pared by 4 bases and J by 7 bases, with 5 bases of the junction left unmatched. Germline-derived CDR1 and CDR2 are MNHEY and SVGAGI. This CDR3 has 15 amino acids. This clonotype has ten or more counts. What it binds is unknown.

This clonotype was obtained from a woman in her 30s with Graves' hyperthyroidism. Sample: blood. The V and J genes are TRBV6-5 and TRBJ1-6; 9 bases align to TRBD1. CDR3 region: CASSLGQGGNSPLHF. The CDR3 DNA follows: TGTGCCAGCAGTTTGGGACAGGGTGGGAATTCACCCCTCCACTTT.